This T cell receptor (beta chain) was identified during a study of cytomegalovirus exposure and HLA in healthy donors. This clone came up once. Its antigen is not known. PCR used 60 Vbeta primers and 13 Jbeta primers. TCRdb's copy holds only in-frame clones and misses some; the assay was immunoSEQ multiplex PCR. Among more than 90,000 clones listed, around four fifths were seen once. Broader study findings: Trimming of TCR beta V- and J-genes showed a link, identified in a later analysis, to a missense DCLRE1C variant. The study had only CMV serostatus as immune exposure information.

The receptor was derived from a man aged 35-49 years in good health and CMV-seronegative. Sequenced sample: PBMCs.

For the CDR3, the DNA is TGTGCCAGTAACCCTTCCCCGGGACAGGTAAACACTGAAGCTTTCTTT. Protein: CASNPSPGQVNTEAFF. The V call is TRBV19, the J call TRBJ1-1; 8 bases map to TRBD1. CDR3 length equals 16 residues. Per germline, CDR1 LNHDA and CDR2 SQIVND (reference sequence). Trimming removed 7 bases from V and 2 bases from J; junction bases left unmatched: 12.